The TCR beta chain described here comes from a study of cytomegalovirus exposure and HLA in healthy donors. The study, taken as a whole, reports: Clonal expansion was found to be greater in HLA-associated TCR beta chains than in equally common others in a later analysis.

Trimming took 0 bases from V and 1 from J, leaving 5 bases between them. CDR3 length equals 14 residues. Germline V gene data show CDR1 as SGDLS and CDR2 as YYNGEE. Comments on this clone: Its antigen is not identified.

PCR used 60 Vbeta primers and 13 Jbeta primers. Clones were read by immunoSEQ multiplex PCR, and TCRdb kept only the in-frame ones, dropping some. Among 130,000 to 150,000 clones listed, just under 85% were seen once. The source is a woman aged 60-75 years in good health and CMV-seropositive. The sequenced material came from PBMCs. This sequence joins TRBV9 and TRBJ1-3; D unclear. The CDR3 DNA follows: TGTGCCAGCAGCGTAGGGGAGTCTGGAAACACCATATATTTT. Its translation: CASSVGESGNTIYF.